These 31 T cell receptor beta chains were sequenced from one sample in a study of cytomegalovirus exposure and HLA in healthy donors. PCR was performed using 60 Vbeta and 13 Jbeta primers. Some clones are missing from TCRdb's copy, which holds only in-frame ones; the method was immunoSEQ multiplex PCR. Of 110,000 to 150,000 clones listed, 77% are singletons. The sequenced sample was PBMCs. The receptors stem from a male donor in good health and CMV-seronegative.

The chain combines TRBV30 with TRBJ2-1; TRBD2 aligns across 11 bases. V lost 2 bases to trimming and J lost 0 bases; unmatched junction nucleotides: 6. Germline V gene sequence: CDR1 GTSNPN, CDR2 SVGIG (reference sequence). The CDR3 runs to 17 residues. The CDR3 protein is CAWSWPSGGPSYNEQFF. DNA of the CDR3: TGTGCCTGGAGTTGGCCTAGCGGGGGGCCCTCCTACAATGAGCAGTTCTTC.

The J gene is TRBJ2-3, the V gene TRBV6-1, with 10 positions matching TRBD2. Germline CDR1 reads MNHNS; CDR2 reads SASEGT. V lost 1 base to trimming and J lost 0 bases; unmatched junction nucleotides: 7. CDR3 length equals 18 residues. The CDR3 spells CASSEELLAGASTDTQYF. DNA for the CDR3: TGTGCCAGCAGTGAAGAGCTTCTAGCGGGGGCTAGCACAGATACGCAGTATTTT.

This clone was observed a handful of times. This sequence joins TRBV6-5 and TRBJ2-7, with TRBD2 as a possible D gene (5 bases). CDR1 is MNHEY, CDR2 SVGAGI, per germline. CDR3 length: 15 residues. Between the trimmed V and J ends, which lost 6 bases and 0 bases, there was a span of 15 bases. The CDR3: CASRRPGSSSYEQYF. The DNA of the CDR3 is TGTGCCAGCAGACGCCCGGGGTCAAGCTCCTACGAGCAGTACTTC.

The CDR3 DNA follows: TGTGCCAGCAGCTCTACAGGGGGCGGTAGCACTGAAGCTTTCTTT. Amino acids: CASSSTGGGSTEAFF. The V gene is TRBV7-9, the J gene TRBJ1-1; 9 nucleotides line up with TRBD1. Germline values: CDR1 SEHNR, CDR2 FQNEAQ (reference sequence). The CDR3 consists of 15 residues. The V segment lost 4 bases and the J segment 4 bases; nucleotides outside the gene matches: 7.

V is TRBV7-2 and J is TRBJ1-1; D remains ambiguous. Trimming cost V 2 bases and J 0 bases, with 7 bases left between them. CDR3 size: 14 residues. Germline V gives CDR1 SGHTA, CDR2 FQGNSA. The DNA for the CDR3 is TGTGCCAGCAGCTTAATAACAGTGAACACTGAAGCTTTCTTT. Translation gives CASSLITVNTEAFF. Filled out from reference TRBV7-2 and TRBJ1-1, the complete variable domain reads GAGVSQSPSNKVTEKGKDVELRCDPISGHTALYWYRQSLGQGLEFLIYFQGNSAPDKSGLPSDRFSAERTGGSVSTLTIQRTQQEDSAVYLCASSLITVNTEAFFGQGTRLTVV.

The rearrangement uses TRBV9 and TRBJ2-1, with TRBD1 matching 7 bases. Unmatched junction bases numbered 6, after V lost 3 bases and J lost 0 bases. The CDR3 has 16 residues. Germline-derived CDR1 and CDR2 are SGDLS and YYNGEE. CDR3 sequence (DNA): TGTGCCAGCAGCGGCCGACAGGGTCTCTCCTACAATGAGCAGTTCTTC. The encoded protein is CASSGRQGLSYNEQFF. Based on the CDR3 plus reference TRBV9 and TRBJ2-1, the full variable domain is DSGVTQTPKHLITATGQRVTLRCSPRSGDLSVYWYQQSLDQGLQFLIQYYNGEERAKGNILERFSAQQFPDLHSELNLSSLELGDSALYFCASSGRQGLSYNEQFFGPGTRLTVL.

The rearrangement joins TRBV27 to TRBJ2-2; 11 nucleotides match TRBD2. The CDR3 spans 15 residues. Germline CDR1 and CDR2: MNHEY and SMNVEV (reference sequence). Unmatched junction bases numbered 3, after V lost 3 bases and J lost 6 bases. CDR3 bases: TGTGCCAGCAGTTTCAGGACTAGCGGGTCCGGGGAGCTGTTTTTT. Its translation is CASSFRTSGSGELFF.

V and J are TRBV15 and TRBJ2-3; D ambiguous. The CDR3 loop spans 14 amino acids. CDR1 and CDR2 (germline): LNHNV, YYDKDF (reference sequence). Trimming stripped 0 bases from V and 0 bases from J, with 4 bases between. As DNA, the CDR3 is TGTGCCACCAGCAGAGATGTAAGCACAGATACGCAGTATTTT. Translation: CATSRDVSTDTQYF.

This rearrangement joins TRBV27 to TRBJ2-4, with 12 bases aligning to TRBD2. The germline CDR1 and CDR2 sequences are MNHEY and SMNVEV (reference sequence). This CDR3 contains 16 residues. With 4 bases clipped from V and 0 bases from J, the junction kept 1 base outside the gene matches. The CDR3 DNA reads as TGTGCCAGCAGTTGGGGACTAGCGGGAGCCAAAAACATTCAGTACTTC. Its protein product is CASSWGLAGAKNIQYF.

CDR3 sequence: CASSDSPGKGGYTF. The CDR3 bases are TGTGCCAGCAGTGACTCCCCAGGGAAGGGAGGCTACACCTTC. This chain connects TRBV6-4 to TRBJ1-2; D possibly corresponds to TRBD1 (5 bases). The CDR3 is 14 amino acids. V was pared by 0 bases and J by 8 bases, with 13 bases between. CDR1 is MRHNA and CDR2 is SNTAGT in the germline V gene.

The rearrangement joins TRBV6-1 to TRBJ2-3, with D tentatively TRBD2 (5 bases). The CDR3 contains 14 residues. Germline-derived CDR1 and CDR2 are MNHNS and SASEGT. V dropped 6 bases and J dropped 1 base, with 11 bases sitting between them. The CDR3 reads CASSSGFRTDTQYF. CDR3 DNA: TGTGCCAGCAGCAGCGGCTTCCGCACAGATACGCAGTATTTT.

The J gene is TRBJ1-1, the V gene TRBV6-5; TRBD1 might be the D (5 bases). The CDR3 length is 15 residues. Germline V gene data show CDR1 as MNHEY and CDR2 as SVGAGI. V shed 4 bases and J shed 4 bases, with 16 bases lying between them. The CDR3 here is CASSSWGGSGTEAFF. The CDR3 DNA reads TGTGCCAGCAGTTCTTGGGGGGGTTCGGGCACTGAAGCTTTCTTT.

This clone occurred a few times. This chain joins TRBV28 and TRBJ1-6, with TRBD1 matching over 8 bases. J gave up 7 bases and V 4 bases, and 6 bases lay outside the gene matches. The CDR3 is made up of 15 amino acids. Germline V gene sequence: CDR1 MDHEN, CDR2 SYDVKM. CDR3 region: CASSSPGGRNSPLHF. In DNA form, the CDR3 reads TGTGCCAGCAGTTCCCCAGGGGGCAGGAATTCACCCCTCCACTTT.

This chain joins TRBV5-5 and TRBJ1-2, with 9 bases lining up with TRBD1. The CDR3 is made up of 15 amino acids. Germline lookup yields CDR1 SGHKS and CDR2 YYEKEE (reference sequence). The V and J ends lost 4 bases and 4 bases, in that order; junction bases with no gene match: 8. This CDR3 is CASSREGTGSYGYTF. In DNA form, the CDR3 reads TGTGCCAGCAGCCGAGAAGGGACAGGGTCCTATGGCTACACCTTC.

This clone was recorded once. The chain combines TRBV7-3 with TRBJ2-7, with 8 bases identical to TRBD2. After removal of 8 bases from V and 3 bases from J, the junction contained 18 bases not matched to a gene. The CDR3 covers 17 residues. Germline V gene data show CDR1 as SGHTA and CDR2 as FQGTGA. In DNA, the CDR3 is TGTGCCAGCTCGAAAACGGGGGGGAGGCGCCTGGACTACGAGCAGTACTTC. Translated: CASSKTGGRRLDYEQYF.

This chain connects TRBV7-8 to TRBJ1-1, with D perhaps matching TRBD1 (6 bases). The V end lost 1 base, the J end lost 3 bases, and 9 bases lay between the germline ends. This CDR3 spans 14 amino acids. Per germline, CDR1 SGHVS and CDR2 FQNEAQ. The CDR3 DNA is TGTGCCAGCAGCTTAGGGCAGGGGCACACTGAAGCTTTCTTT. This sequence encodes CASSLGQGHTEAFF.

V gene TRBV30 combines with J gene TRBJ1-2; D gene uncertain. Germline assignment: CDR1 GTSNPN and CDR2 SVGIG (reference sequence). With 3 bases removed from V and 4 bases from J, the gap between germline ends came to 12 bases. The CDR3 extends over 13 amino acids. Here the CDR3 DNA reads TGTGCCTGGAGGAAGGGAGACCGCTATGGCTACACCTTC. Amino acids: CAWRKGDRYGYTF.

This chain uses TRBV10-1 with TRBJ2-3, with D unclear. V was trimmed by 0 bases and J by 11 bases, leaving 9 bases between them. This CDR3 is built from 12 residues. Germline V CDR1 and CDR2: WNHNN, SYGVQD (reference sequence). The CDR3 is CASSESGVGQYF. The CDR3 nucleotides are TGCGCCAGCAGTGAGTCGGGCGTCGGGCAGTATTTT.

The CDR3 loop reads CASSLGGGFRNTIYF. DNA for the CDR3: TGTGCCAGCAGCTTAGGGGGGGGGTTCAGAAACACCATATATTTT. J is TRBJ1-3 and V is TRBV7-2; D is possibly TRBD1 (5 bases). This CDR3 comprises 15 residues. Germline values: CDR1 SGHTA, CDR2 FQGNSA. The germline V and J ends were trimmed by 1 base and 5 bases, with 12 bases remaining between them. Supplemented by reference TRBV7-2 and TRBJ1-3, the full variable domain reads GAGVSQSPSNKVTEKGKDVELRCDPISGHTALYWYRQSLGQGLEFLIYFQGNSAPDKSGLPSDRFSAERTGGSVSTLTIQRTQQEDSAVYLCASSLGGGFRNTIYFGEGSWLTVV.

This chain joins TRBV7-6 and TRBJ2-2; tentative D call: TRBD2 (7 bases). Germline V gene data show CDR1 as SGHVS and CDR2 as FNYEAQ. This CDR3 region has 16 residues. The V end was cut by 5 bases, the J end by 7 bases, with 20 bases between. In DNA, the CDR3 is TGTGCCAGCAGCCCATGGGGGCGGGAGAGAGGCGGGGAGCTGTTTTTT. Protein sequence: CASSPWGRERGGELFF.

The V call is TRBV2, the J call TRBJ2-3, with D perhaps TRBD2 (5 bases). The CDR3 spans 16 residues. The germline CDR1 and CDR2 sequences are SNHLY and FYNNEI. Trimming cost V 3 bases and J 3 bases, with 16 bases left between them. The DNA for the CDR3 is TGTGCCAGCAGTGAGTACGGCGGGTGGAGAACAGATACGCAGTATTTT. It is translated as CASSEYGGWRTDTQYF.

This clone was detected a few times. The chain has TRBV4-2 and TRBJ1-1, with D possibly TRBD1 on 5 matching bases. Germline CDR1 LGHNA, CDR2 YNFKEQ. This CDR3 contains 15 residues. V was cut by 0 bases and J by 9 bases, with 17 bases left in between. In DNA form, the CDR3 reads TGTGCCAGCAGCCAAGAAAACGGACAATTAGGCCAAGCTTTCTTT. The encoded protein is CASSQENGQLGQAFF.

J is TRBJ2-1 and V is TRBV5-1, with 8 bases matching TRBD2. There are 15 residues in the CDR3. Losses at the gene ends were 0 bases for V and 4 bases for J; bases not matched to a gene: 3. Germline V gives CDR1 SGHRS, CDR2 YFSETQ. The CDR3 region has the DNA TGCGCCAGCAGCTTGGTCCTAGCGGGTTACAATGAGCAGTTCTTC. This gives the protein CASSLVLAGYNEQFF.

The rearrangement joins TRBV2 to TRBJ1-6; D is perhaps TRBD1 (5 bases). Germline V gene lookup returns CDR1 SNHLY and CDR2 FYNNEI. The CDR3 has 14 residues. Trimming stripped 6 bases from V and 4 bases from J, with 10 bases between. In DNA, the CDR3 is TGTGCCAGCAGACATGACAGTTATAATTCACCCCTCCACTTT. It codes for CASRHDSYNSPLHF.

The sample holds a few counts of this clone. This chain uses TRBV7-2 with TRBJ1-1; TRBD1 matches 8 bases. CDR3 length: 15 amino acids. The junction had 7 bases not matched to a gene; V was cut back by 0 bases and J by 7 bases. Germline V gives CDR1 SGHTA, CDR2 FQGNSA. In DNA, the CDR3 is TGTGCCAGCAGCTTAGCACCACAGGGGGGCATTGAAGCTTTCTTT. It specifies CASSLAPQGGIEAFF.

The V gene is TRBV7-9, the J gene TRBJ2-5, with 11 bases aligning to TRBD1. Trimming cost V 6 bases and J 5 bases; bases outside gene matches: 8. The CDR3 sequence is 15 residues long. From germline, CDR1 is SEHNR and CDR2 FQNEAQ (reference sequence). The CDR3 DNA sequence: TGTGCCAGCAGTTCCGGGACAGGGGGTTGGGAGACCCAGTACTTC. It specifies CASSSGTGGWETQYF.

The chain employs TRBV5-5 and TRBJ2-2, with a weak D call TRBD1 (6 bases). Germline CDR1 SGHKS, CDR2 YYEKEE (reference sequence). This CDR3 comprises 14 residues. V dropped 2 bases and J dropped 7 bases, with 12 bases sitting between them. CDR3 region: CASSFGRGGGELFF. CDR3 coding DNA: TGTGCCAGCAGCTTCGGCAGGGGCGGCGGGGAGCTGTTTTTT.

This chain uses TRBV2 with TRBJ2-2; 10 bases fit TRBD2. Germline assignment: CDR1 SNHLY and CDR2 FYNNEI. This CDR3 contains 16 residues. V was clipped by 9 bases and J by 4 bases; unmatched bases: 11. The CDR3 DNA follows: TGTGCCAGTCTAGGGGGTAGCGGGAGGAGCACCGGGGAGCTGTTTTTT. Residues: CASLGGSGRSTGELFF.

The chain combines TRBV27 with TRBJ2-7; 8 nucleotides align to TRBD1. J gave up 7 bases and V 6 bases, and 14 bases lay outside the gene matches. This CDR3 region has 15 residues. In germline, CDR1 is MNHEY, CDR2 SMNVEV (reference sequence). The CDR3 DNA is TGTGCCAGCAGCTTGCCTGGGACAGGTACGATTGAGCAGTACTTC. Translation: CASSLPGTGTIEQYF.

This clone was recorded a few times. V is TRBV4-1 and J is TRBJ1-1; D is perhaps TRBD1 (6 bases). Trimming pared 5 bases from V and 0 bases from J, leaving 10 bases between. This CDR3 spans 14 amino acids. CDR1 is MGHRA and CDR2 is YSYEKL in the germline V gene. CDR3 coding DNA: TGCGCCAGCAGCACCAGGGGAATGAACACTGAAGCTTTCTTT. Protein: CASSTRGMNTEAFF.

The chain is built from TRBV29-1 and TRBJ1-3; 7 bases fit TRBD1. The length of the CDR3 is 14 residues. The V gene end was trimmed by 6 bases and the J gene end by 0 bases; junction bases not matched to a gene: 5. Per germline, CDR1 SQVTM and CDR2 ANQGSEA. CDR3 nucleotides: TGCAGCGTAGTAGACAGGGCCTCTGGAAACACCATATATTTT. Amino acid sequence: CSVVDRASGNTIYF.